This T cell receptor (beta chain) was recorded in a study of blood T cell repertoires in COVID-19. On the study more broadly: Italy, Spain and the United States were the sources of the convalescent and acute COVID-19 samples. Sources were T cells, B-cell-depleted T cells, or PBMCs; the material itself was cDNA or gDNA.

Original methodology: Amplification with reference gene primers provided the estimates of nucleated cell counts. Sequencing was performed with immunoSEQ multiplex PCR; in TCRdb, only in-frame clones are kept and a portion is missing. From that table come the V and J calls and clone size; the DNA was used to work out D and trimming. The repertoire has some 350,000 clones, approximately 82% of them found once; the top ten carry roughly 3%. CDR1 and CDR2 (germline): GTSNPN, SVGIG (reference sequence). V lost 4 bases, J lost 4 bases, and 3 bases stayed unmatched. The CDR3 runs 13 residues. This receptor was obtained from a man aged 25 to 45 with active or convalescent COVID-19. The genes are TRBV30 and TRBJ1-5; the match to TRBD1 covers 8 bases. What was sequenced was peripheral blood. The CDR3 DNA sequence: TGTGCCTGGACGGACAGGGCTAATCAGCCCCAGCATTTT. Amino acid sequence: CAWTDRANQPQHF.